These 16 T cell receptor beta chains originate from one sample sequenced in a study of cytomegalovirus exposure and HLA in healthy donors. Primers for the PCR totalled 60 Vbeta and 13 Jbeta. Only in-frame clones appear in the TCRdb table, and some are missing; sequencing was by immunoSEQ multiplex PCR. The sample has over 150,000 clones; around 77% are singletons. Sequences were obtained from PBMCs. The receptors come from a woman under 40 in good health and CMV-seronegative.

The chain couples TRBV28 to TRBJ2-5; TRBD2 matches 10 bases. Germline V CDR1 and CDR2: MDHEN, SYDVKM. J gave up 2 bases and V 1 base, and 13 bases lay outside the gene matches. The CDR3 length is 19 residues. The CDR3 loop is CASSLFLAGVRNTQETQYF. In nucleotides, the CDR3 is TGTGCCAGCAGTTTATTTCTAGCGGGAGTCCGAAATACACAAGAGACCCAGTACTTC.

This clone appeared a few times. V gene TRBV5-1 combines with J gene TRBJ2-7; TRBD1 might be the D (6 bases). Per the germline V gene, CDR1 is SGHRS and CDR2 is YFSETQ. The V and J ends lost 0 bases and 6 bases respectively, with 16 bases between them. The CDR3 extends over 15 amino acids. CDR3 loop: CASSLDGNTGREQYF. The CDR3, as DNA: TGCGCCAGCAGCTTGGATGGGAACACAGGGCGCGAGCAGTACTTC.

V and J are TRBV12-5 and TRBJ2-3, with 7 bases fitting TRBD2. After removal of 1 base from V and 10 bases from J, the junction contained 2 bases not matched to a gene. Germline V gene data show CDR1 as LGHNT and CDR2 as FRNRAP. This CDR3 contains 12 residues. The CDR3, as DNA: TGTGCTAGTGGTTTGGACGGGGGGTCGCAGTATTTT. It specifies CASGLDGGSQYF. Full variable domain (rest looked up from reference TRBV12-5 and TRBJ2-3): DARVTQTPRHKVTEMGQEVTMRCQPILGHNTVFWYRQTMMQGLELLAYFRNRAPLDDSGMPKDRFSAEMPDATLATLKIQPSEPRDSAVYFCASGLDGGSQYFGPGTRLTVL.

The chain is built from TRBV6-1 and TRBJ2-6; maybe TRBD2 (6 bases). Germline CDR1 MNHNS, CDR2 SASEGT. The CDR3 contains 15 residues. The germline V and J ends were trimmed by 6 bases and 4 bases, with 13 bases remaining between them. In DNA form, the CDR3 reads TGTGCCAGCAGCATTGCGGGGAGAGGGGCCAACGTCCTGACTTTC. It specifies CASSIAGRGANVLTF.

This sequence joins TRBV2 and TRBJ2-7, with 9 bases that match TRBD2. Germline CDR1 is SNHLY and CDR2 is FYNNEI. Trimming removed 1 base from V and 4 bases from J; junction bases left unmatched: 11. This CDR3 contains 17 residues. The CDR3 DNA follows: TGTGCCAGCAGTGAAGTAATTGTGGCTAGCGGGGAATACGAGCAGTACTTC. Encoded protein: CASSEVIVASGEYEQYF.

This clone was seen a single time. One end of the junction fails to match germline, which may point to a read error. The V gene is TRBV28, the J gene TRBJ2-1, with D perhaps matching TRBD2 (5 bases). Germline-derived CDR1 and CDR2 are MDHEN and SYDVKM. This CDR3 comprises 14 residues. DNA for the CDR3: TGTGCCAGCACTCCTGGACTTCTAACTCGTTGGGCCGTCTTC. This sequence encodes CASTPGLLTRWAVF.

This rearrangement joins TRBV5-1 to TRBJ2-7; TRBD2 matches at 7 bases. CDR3 size: 14 residues. Germline V CDR1 and CDR2: SGHRS, YFSETQ. The V segment lost 6 bases and the J segment 6 bases; nucleotides outside the gene matches: 12. The CDR3: CASTRGGGLGEQYF. CDR3 coding DNA: TGCGCCAGCACCCGGGGCGGGGGTCTGGGCGAGCAGTACTTC.

In its sample, this clone was seen a few times. The gene calls are TRBV19 and TRBJ1-1, with D possibly being TRBD1 (5 bases). V was trimmed by 7 bases and J by 2 bases, leaving 11 bases between them. Per germline, CDR1 LNHDA and CDR2 SQIVND (reference sequence). The CDR3 length is 13 residues. CDR3 DNA: TGTGCCAGTATCCTTACAGGAAACACTGAAGCTTTCTTT. As protein: CASILTGNTEAFF. The full variable domain, rest sourced from reference TRBV19 and TRBJ1-1, is DGGITQSPKYLFRKEGQNVTLSCEQNLNHDAMYWYRQDPGQGLRLIYYSQIVNDFQKGDIAEGYSVSREKKESFPLTVTSAQKNPTAFYLCASILTGNTEAFFGQGTRLTVV.

The gene calls are TRBV21-1 and TRBJ1-4; TRBD1 is taken as the D call from the table, unchecked against the DNA. TRBV21-1 is a known pseudogene. The CDR3 covers 15 residues. The CDR3: CASSSRDRRVEKLFF. In nucleotides, the CDR3 is TGTGCCAGCAGCTCGCGGGACAGGCGAGTTGAAAAACTGTTTTTT.

This chain links TRBV6-4 with TRBJ2-5; D is ambiguous. Trimming took off 4 bases at V and 3 bases at J, with 9 bases between the two ends. The germline gives CDR1 MRHNA, CDR2 SNTAGT. The CDR3 has 13 residues. The CDR3 protein is CASSVDLKETQYF. The CDR3 nucleotides read TGTGCCAGCAGTGTAGACTTGAAAGAGACCCAGTACTTC.

This chain joins TRBV27 and TRBJ1-1; TRBD1 might be the D (5 bases). Per germline, CDR1 MNHEY and CDR2 SMNVEV (reference sequence). Trimming stripped 4 bases from V and 5 bases from J, with 14 bases between. The length of the CDR3 is 14 residues. This chain's CDR3 is CASSYWGGETEAFF. The DNA of the CDR3 is TGTGCCAGCAGTTACTGGGGGGGGGAAACTGAAGCTTTCTTT.

A word on this clone: A junction end diverges from the germline sequence, so it may reflect a read error. V usage is TRBV7-9 and J usage is TRBJ1-2; D is undetermined. The germline V gene has CDR1 SEHNR and CDR2 FQNEAQ (reference sequence). The CDR3 contains 15 residues. The CDR3 loop is CASSLAAPGNYGYPF. Here the CDR3 DNA reads TGTGCCAGCAGCTTAGCGGCCCCGGGGAACTATGGCTACCCCTTC.

J is TRBJ2-3 and V is TRBV7-9, with 11 positions matching TRBD2. Germline V lookup: CDR1 SEHNR, CDR2 FQNEAQ (reference sequence). The V gene end was trimmed by 6 bases and the J gene end by 3 bases; junction bases not matched to a gene: 8. The length of the CDR3 is 16 residues. The CDR3 nucleotides are TGTGCCAGCAGGGAAACTAGCGGGGGAAGAACAGATACGCAGTATTTT. It encodes CASRETSGGRTDTQYF.

This clone was seen more than once but under ten times. The V and J genes are TRBV5-5 and TRBJ1-2, with D possibly TRBD1 on 6 matching bases. Germline values: CDR1 SGHKS, CDR2 YYEKEE (reference sequence). V lost 1 base and J 4 bases, leaving 8 bases between the germline ends. The CDR3 sequence is 13 residues long. CDR3 amino acids: CASSLRGGYGYTF. CDR3 bases: TGTGCCAGCAGCTTGAGGGGGGGCTATGGCTACACCTTC.

This chain uses TRBV6-6 with TRBJ2-6; tentatively, D is TRBD2 (6 bases). The CDR3 contains 16 residues. Between the trimmed V and J ends, which lost 11 bases and 4 bases, there was a span of 21 bases. Per germline, CDR1 MNHNY and CDR2 SVGAGI (reference sequence). The CDR3 reads CAGLGTASSGANVLTF. As DNA, the CDR3 is TGTGCCGGTTTAGGGACTGCTTCCTCAGGGGCCAACGTCCTGACTTTC.

The chain employs TRBV18 and TRBJ1-6; D gene ambiguous. Germline lookup yields CDR1 KGHSH and CDR2 LQKENI. CDR3 size: 15 residues. V was cut by 0 bases and J by 10 bases, with 13 bases left in between. This CDR3 reads CASSPPSTLGSPLHF. The DNA of the CDR3 is TGTGCCAGCTCACCACCGTCCACGTTGGGCTCACCCCTCCACTTT.